This T cell receptor (beta chain) was captured by sequencing in a study of cytomegalovirus exposure and HLA in healthy donors (dated by TCRdb to about 2017). Study-level background: In an earlier analysis of several hundred of the donors, 276 Gb of sequence data and 90 million to 120 million unique TCR beta sequences from 180 million or so T cells were reported. In a later analysis, previously published TCR beta repertoires from 550 to 700 donors were re-analyzed and high-resolution HLA genotyping was added so that TCR occurrence patterns could be studied. The study used immunosequencing to profile the T cell repertoires of 666 subjects and linked those repertoires to cytomegalovirus serostatus. Both class I and class II loci were covered by HLA typing, at four-digit resolution. Donor age, sex, ethnicity and CMV serostatus were compiled alongside the repertoire data. On average, roughly 250,000 unique TCR beta nucleotide sequences were sequenced per donor among 398 genotyped donors of the cohort, with roughly 18% of those sequences being non-productive. Several DR-DQ haplotypes were treated as single units for association and clustering because of strong linkage in the cohort. In an earlier analysis of 587 of the donors, high-throughput TCR beta sequencing was used to judge whether each TCR beta V gene segment behaved as functional or pseudogenic. In the later analysis, no new phenotypic data were used to find candidate immune exposures; instead, reliance was placed on TCR beta sequences and their occurrence across donors. To predict cytomegalovirus infection status, the study combined high-throughput TCR immunosequencing, statistical association of individual TCRs with disease status, and machine learning. A later genetic analysis used genome-wide SNP genotypes for about 55% of the 666 donors, treating that subset as a discovery cohort. All discovery cohort repertoires had been generated using a single sequencing platform. Of the approximately 400 genotyped donors, 65% to 90% fell in the genetic ancestry cluster associated with self-reported Caucasian donors. Besides the first cohort of more than 650 subjects, a separate validation cohort made up of roughly 130 different subjects was used. The study aimed to test whether signatures of past pathogen exposure could be identified by cataloging public T cell receptors. An early release that covered about 600 HLA-typed donors contained approximately 300 gigabases of sequencing data and 70 million to 100 million unique TCR sequences. Typing coverage differed by locus: A, B, C, DRB1 and DQB1 were typed in about 620-630 donors, DQA1 in 500 to 550, DPA1 in some 570, and DPB1 in just under 480. Paper-wide results and their limitations: A few of the identified cytomegalovirus-associated TCR beta chains were confirmed in vitro to be specific for cytomegalovirus antigens. A cluster of highly shared sequence variants was judged likely to represent a technical artifact of the sequencing pipeline. In a later analysis, most CMV-associated TCR beta chains were found to appear HLA-restricted, with HLA associations seemingly driven largely by CMV exposure. The authors suggested that the approach could potentially be extended to other disease states and immunological phenotypes. In a later analysis, HLA-associated TCR beta chains showed more clonal expansion and lower generation probabilities than non-associated chains that were equally common. Seventeen rarely observed V segments, including chromosome 9 orphons, were excluded from the earlier analysis of some 590 of the donors because counts were too low. V-gene and J-gene trimming of TCR beta chains was associated with a missense DCLRE1C variant in a later genetic analysis, and the association was replicated in an independent cohort. The study listed 150 to 200 TCR beta chains as associated with cytomegalovirus. In a later analysis, TCR association rates were found to vary across HLA loci, with the most associated TCRs seen for DRB1 alleles and the fewest for HLA-C alleles. A later analysis associated roughly 17,000 TCR beta sequences with specific HLA alleles at a false discovery rate of 0.05. Only TCR beta chains were sequenced in this cohort, and the absence of alpha or paired-chain data limited detectable features. In an earlier analysis of some 540 of the donors, most TCR beta V segments appeared in productive rearrangements about 90% or about 30% of the time, broadly matching IMGT annotations. Most TCR sequences were observed very rarely across donors, whereas some public TCRs were present in many individuals. Presence/absence analyses assumed roughly uniform sequencing depth across donors, an assumption that may not hold. Assigning TCR associations to individual alleles was difficult when HLA alleles, especially DR and DQ, strongly co-occurred. The only immune exposure information available for the cohort was CMV serostatus. HLA typing was unavailable for some donors at each locus, so association tests used only the typed subset. Correlated functional status among segregating V segments might reflect linkage disequilibrium, but an unknown experimental factor could not be ruled out. Cytomegalovirus status was reported to be diagnosed by the classifier with high specificity and sensitivity in both the original and validation cohorts. In a later genetic analysis, fewer N-insertions in productive TCRs were reported among donors in an Asian-associated ancestry cluster than the roughly 700-donor mean. A further reported finding was that TCR beta sequences accurately predicted the HLA-A and HLA-B alleles for most subjects in the first cohort. According to a later analysis, parvovirus B19, influenza, CMV and Epstein-Barr virus appeared linked to several top co-occurrence clusters.

About this clone: Its antigen is still unknown. No qualities accompany the bases; no much larger clone lies one base away.

Library generation was performed with the immunoSEQ multiplex PCR assay. For the multiplex PCR, a mixture combining 60 forward primers for TCR Vbeta segments and 13 reverse primers for TCR Jbeta segments was used. Amplification of the CDR3 region of rearranged TCR beta genes was performed with a multiplex PCR assay on genomic DNA. On the Illumina HiSeq System, the amplified TCR beta libraries were sequenced as 87-base-pair reads. As for the authors' bioinformatics: In a later analysis, roughly 80 million unique TCR beta chains were counted across the approximately 640 repertoires, and around 10 million of these chains were shared by at least two donors. Raw reads were error-corrected and collapsed into unique sequences with a nearest-neighbor algorithm that merged closely related sequences to remove PCR and sequencing errors. Alignment of CDR3 sequences to IMGT reference sequences was used to assign V, D and J gene segments. For a sequence to be retained, at least a six-nucleotide match to both a V gene segment and a J gene segment was required. Rearrangements were classified as productive when the CDR3 lacked stop codons and remained in frame with V and J, and all other rearrangements were classified as non-productive. Following IMGT convention, CDR3 was defined as the stretch from the second conserved V-encoded cysteine to the conserved J-encoded phenylalanine. The earlier analysis of about 590 of the donors excluded sequences that lacked an unambiguous match to a single V gene segment. In an earlier analysis of almost 600 of the donors, a V segment was called functional when productive rearrangements were above 56.7%, and segregating when the standard deviation between donors exceeded 5%. A statistical classification framework was built for diagnosing cytomegalovirus status from the catalog of TCR beta chain sequences. A later analysis assigned V and J genes by comparing TCR nucleotide sequences with IMGT/GENE-DB human TR gene sequences. A later analysis assigned CDR3 sequences and most-parsimonious VDJ recombination scenarios with the TCRdist pipeline. In a later analysis, every TCR beta chain was defined by the combination of its CDR3 amino acid sequence and its V-gene family, and reads without a unique V-gene family were dropped. In a later analysis, 500 to 700 highly shared, low-generation-probability nucleotide sequences were removed to address suspected cross-contamination and a sequencing artifact. In a later analysis, a clonal expansion index for each public chain was calculated from normalized within-repertoire ranks of inferred template counts. A later analysis computed generation probabilities with a VDJ recombination model fitted to out-of-frame rearrangements, and checked the results against IGoR. In a later analysis, TCR-TCR, TCR-HLA and TCR-CMV co-occurrence was scored with hypergeometric tests, and a repertoire-size bias correction was applied to TCR pairs. A later analysis estimated false discovery rates by permuting HLA or CMV assignments 20 times. In a later analysis, co-occurring TCRs were grouped with DBSCAN, and TCRdist sequence similarity was added when clustering was performed within HLA-allele-positive subsets. Repertoires with fewer than 30,000 or more than 120,000 public chains were left out of co-occurrence clustering, as were a few repertoires with anomalous nucleotide sharing. TCRdb carries this immuneACCESS record with in-frame sequences only. Its versions omit some clonotypes, under half of them owing to an unresolved V gene in the studies checked, with the rest unexplained. That table supplies the V and J calls and clone size; D and trimming were determined from the DNA. Recorded for this sample are approximately 140,000 clones; roughly three fifths of them occurred a single time. The ten most abundant clones make up approximately 1.7% of the sample.

The cohort consisted of 666 healthy bone marrow donors. At the time of sampling, all cohort members were nominally healthy, though unrecorded immune exposures were likely present. The donor was CMV seronegative and belonged to the group of roughly 330 seronegative cohort members. A peripheral blood sample was provided by each donor, and peripheral blood mononuclear cells were used for TCR beta sequencing. Genomic DNA extraction from the blood cell samples was performed with the Qiagen DNeasy Blood Extraction Kit. The receptor's source is a male donor in good health and CMV-seronegative. Sequenced material: PBMCs.

The DNA is TGTGCCAGCAGCTCGGCAACCGGGCAGCCCCAGCATTTT. Its product reads: CASSSATGQPQHF. The chain was built from TRBV6-5 and TRBJ1-5, with the D gene uncertain. The CDR3 measures 13 amino acids from cysteine to phenylalanine. This entry keeps only the CDR3 DNA: 39 bases, framed from base 1. Sequences MNHEY (CDR1) and SVGAGI (CDR2) are obtained from the germline V gene. V is reduced by 6 bases and J by 7 bases, leaving a spacing of 13 bases between them.